This T cell receptor (beta chain) is drawn from a study of shared clonotypes between healthy human individuals. The repertoire was sequenced with immunoSEQ multiplex PCR; TCRdb's copy has only in-frame clones and lacks some. The top ten clones hold over 10% of a sample with more than 450,000 clones, more than 65% of them seen once. Trimming stripped 5 bases from V and 4 bases from J, with 9 bases between. This CDR3 is built from 13 residues. Germline V CDR1 and CDR2: LNHDA, SQIVND (reference sequence). This TCR was sampled from a woman aged 40 to 55 in good health. Some clones in this sample may be carry-over from other donors' samples. Sequenced input: PBMCs. The chain joins TRBV19 to TRBJ2-1; D is uncertain. The chain's CDR3 is CASSSGRYNEQFF. The CDR3 region has the DNA TGTGCCAGTAGTTCAGGACGTTACAATGAGCAGTTCTTC.